The clone carrying this TCR beta chain has more than one count but fewer than ten. What it recognizes is unknown. This sample was included in a study of identical twins. Overall study findings and caveats: Abundant cord blood beta clonotypes carried fewer insertions; memory repertoires showed none. The authors noted that invariant MAIT and iNKT cells could partly confound zero-insertion analyses.

Each CDR3 protein gets one entry after TCRdb re-called the 5' RACE reads with MiXCR. The sample yields about 720,000 distinct CDR3 sequences, under 9% seen once. CDR1 SNHLY and CDR2 FYNNEI come from the germline V gene. This CDR3 has 14 residues. After removal of 7 bases from V and 4 bases from J, the junction contained 7 bases not matched to a gene. These data were also filed under a second study, of yellow fever vaccine responses in identical twins.

This chain uses TRBV2 with TRBJ2-1; 7 bases align to TRBD1. This receptor was identified in a woman aged 18-35 years in good health. Sample: PBMCs. The CDR3 here is CASTVSGGYNEQFF. The CDR3 DNA reads TGTGCCAGCACTGTGTCAGGGGGATACAATGAGCAGTTCTTC.